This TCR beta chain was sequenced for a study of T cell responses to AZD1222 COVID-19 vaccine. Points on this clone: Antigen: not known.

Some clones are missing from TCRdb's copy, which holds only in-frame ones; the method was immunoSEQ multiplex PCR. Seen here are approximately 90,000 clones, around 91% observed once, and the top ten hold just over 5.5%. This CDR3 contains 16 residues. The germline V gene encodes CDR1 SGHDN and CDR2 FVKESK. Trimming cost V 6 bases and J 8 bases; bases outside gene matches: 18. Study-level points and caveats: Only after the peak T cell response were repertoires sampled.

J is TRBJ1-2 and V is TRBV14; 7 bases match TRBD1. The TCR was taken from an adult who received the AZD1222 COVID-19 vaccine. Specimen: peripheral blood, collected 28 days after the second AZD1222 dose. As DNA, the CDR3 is TGTGCCAGCAGTCGCTCGACAGGGACGCTGACTTTCGGCTACACCTTC. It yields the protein CASSRSTGTLTFGYTF. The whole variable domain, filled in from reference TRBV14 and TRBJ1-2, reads EAGVTQFPSHSVIEKGQTVTLRCDPISGHDNLYWYRRVMGKEIKFLLHFVKESKQDESGMPNNRFLAERTGGTYSTLKVQPAELEDSGVYFCASSRSTGTLTFGYTFGSGTRLTVV.